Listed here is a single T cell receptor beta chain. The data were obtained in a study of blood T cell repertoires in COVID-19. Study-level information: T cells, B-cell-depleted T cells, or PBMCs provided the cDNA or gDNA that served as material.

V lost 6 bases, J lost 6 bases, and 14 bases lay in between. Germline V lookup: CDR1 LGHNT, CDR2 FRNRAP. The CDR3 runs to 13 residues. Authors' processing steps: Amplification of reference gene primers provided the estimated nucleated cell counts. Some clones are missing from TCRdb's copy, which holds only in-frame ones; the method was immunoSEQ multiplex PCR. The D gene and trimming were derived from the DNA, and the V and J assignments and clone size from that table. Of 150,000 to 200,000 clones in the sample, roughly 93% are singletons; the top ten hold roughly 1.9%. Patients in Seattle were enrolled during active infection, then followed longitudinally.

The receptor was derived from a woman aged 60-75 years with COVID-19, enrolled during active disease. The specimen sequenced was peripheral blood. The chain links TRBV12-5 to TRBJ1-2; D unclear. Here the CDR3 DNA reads TGTGCTAGTGGGGTCGACGGAGGCCATGGCTACACCTTC. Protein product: CASGVDGGHGYTF.